This TCR beta chain was documented in a study of cytomegalovirus exposure and HLA in healthy donors. Study-level information: There were more than 350 genotyped donors. Of these, 75% to 85% fell in the genetic ancestry cluster associated with self-reported Caucasian donors.

The table lists this clone with a count of one. The antigen is not known. The donors were healthy bone marrow donors. General study results and limits: TRBV6-2, TRBV6-3 and other indistinguishable V segments were excluded. Rarity held for most TCR sequences, but there were some public TCRs that occurred in many donors.

PCR primers comprised 60 Vbeta and 13 Jbeta primers. The table came from immunoSEQ multiplex PCR; TCRdb's copy has only in-frame clones and leaves some out. The sample lists some 120,000 clones; about 80% were seen once. The CDR3 length is 17 residues. Looked up from germline, CDR1 is SGHKS and CDR2 is YYEKEE (reference sequence). V was shortened by 7 bases and J by 2 bases, with 24 bases between the two germline ends. Sequencing used PBMCs. This TCR was recovered from a man aged 25 to 45 in good health and CMV-seropositive. The chain joins TRBV5-5 to TRBJ1-2; possibly TRBD1 for D (5 bases). The CDR3, as DNA: TGTGCCAGCTCCCGGGGGACCACTCCCCGACAGAACTATGGCTACACCTTC. Translation: CASSRGTTPRQNYGYTF.